This TCR beta chain was documented in a study of OX40 agonist ivuxolimab in advanced cancers. Turning to the study itself: Given to patients was ivuxolimab, an agonistic anti-OX40 (CD134) antibody. Of mixed ages from about 23 to 90 and averaging roughly 60 years, the group was around 78% male. Study-wide findings and caveats: The work left the antigen specificity of expanded peripheral T cells undetermined.

Produced via immunoSEQ multiplex PCR; TCRdb's table is partial and in-frame only. Of 19,000 or so clones listed, 70% to 90% are singletons. Blood sampling was done at baseline, cycle 4 day 1, and cycle 7 day 1. Germline V gene sequence: CDR1 SGHNT, CDR2 YYREEE (reference sequence). The CDR3 is 17 residues long. Between the trimmed V and J ends, which lost 0 bases and 6 bases, there was a span of 19 bases. A remark on this clone: Antigen unknown.

The sequence was obtained from an adult with an advanced solid tumor such as melanoma, head and neck, liver or kidney cancer. The source material was CD4+ or CD8+ T cells sorted from blood, sampled in a trial of the OX40 agonist ivuxolimab. V and J are TRBV5-4 and TRBJ2-1; D ambiguous. The CDR3 loop reads CASSLGSVGSPFNEQFF. As DNA, the CDR3 is TGTGCCAGCAGCTTGGGTTCCGTGGGGTCCCCATTCAATGAGCAGTTCTTC.